These 29 T cell receptor beta chains were all obtained from the same sample, sequenced in a study of T cells in Graves' hyperthyroidism and ophthalmopathy. There were TCR beta CDR3 regions amplified from RNA transcripts. The HTBI primer set drove a first-round RT-PCR of the TCR CDR3. TCRdb reprocessed the multiplex PCR reads with MiXCR, giving one entry per CDR3 protein. The profile shows fewer than 350,000 distinct CDR3 sequences, roughly 18% of them singletons. Sequenced material: blood. The receptor source for this set is a woman aged 40 to 50 with Graves' ophthalmopathy.

The chain combines TRBV11-1 with TRBJ2-5; D remains ambiguous. CDR1 is SGHAT, CDR2 FQDESV, per germline (reference sequence). CDR3 length: 17 amino acids. Trimming took 1 base from V and 5 from J, leaving 20 bases between them. The CDR3 sequence: CASSLELRHNPPETQYF. CDR3 bases: TGTGCCAGCAGCTTAGAATTGAGACACAATCCCCCGGAGACCCAGTACTTC.

Points on this clonotype: The junction departs from the called germline gene at one end, perhaps through a read error. The chain is built from TRBV7-8 and TRBJ2-7, with unresolved D. Germline V CDR1 and CDR2: SGHVS, FQNEAQ. The CDR3 runs 14 residues. CDR3: CASARLERTYEQSF. CDR3 coding DNA: TGTGCCAGCGCAAGACTGGAGCGAACCTACGAGCAGTCCTTC.

In this sample, this clonotype turned up many times. The chain carries TRBV10-3 and TRBJ2-5; the match to TRBD2 covers 9 bases. The J segment lost 1 base and the V segment lost 0 bases, leaving 3 bases of the junction unmatched. Germline V gene lookup returns CDR1 ENHRY and CDR2 SYGVKD. The CDR3 has 16 residues. CDR3 nucleotide sequence: TGTGCCATCAGTGAGTCGACTAGCGGATTCCAAGAGACCCAGTACTTC. This codes for CAISESTSGFQETQYF.

In this sample, this clonotype turned up many times. The chain uses TRBV28 and TRBJ2-2; 8 bases align to TRBD2. The germline gives CDR1 MDHEN, CDR2 SYDVKM. This CDR3 comprises 16 residues. V lost 7 bases, J lost 4 bases, and 11 bases stayed unmatched. CDR3 DNA sequence: TGTGCCAGCAAGGCGCCCCCCGGGACTAGCACCGGGGAGCTGTTTTTT. It translates to CASKAPPGTSTGELFF. Variable domain in full (rest from reference TRBV28 and TRBJ2-2): DVKVTQSSRYLVKRTGEKVFLECVQDMDHENMFWYRQDPGLGLRLIYFSYDVKMKEKGDIPEGYSVSREKKERFSLILESASTNQTSMYLCASKAPPGTSTGELFFGEGSRLTVL.

This clonotype appeared a single time. This chain joins TRBV12-5 and TRBJ1-5; 9 positions agree with TRBD1. V shed 7 bases and J 3 bases; nucleotides not matched to a gene: 10. The CDR3 is 16 amino acids. Germline CDR1 and CDR2: LGHNT and FRNRAP. Here the CDR3 reads CASVARTGDPNQPQHF. The CDR3 DNA sequence: TGTGCTAGTGTTGCCCGGACAGGGGATCCCAATCAGCCCCAGCATTTT.

This clonotype was observed a handful of times. This chain joins TRBV4-1 and TRBJ1-5; D is perhaps TRBD1 (5 bases). V was pared by 0 bases and J by 0 bases, with 12 bases between. CDR1 is MGHRA and CDR2 is YSYEKL in the germline V gene. There are 17 residues in the CDR3. The CDR3 loop reads CASSQEGLPVSNQPQHF. The CDR3 region has the DNA TGCGCCAGCAGCCAAGAGGGGCTTCCTGTTAGCAATCAGCCCCAGCATTTT.

This clonotype was seen many times. The rearrangement uses TRBV12-3 or TRBV12-4 and TRBJ2-5; TRBD1 or TRBD2 may be the D gene (6 bases each). The V end was cut by 7 bases, the J end by 3 bases, with 18 bases between. CDR3 size: 15 residues. CDR3 sequence reads: CASNPVSGAKETQYF. The CDR3 DNA sequence: TGTGCCAGCAATCCTGTTTCGGGGGCGAAAGAGACCCAGTACTTC.

V and J are TRBV28 and TRBJ1-5; a weak D match, TRBD1 (5 bases). The germline V gene encodes CDR1 MDHEN and CDR2 SYDVKM. The length of the CDR3 is 14 residues. V was pared by 6 bases and J by 4 bases, with 13 bases between. CDR3 in amino acids: CASSSPGPNQPQHF. The CDR3 nucleotides are TGTGCCAGCAGCTCCCCAGGGCCAAATCAGCCCCAGCATTTT.

This clonotype was recorded many times. The chain recombines TRBV19 with TRBJ2-5; 9 bases are a match to TRBD1. CDR3 size: 18 residues. Trimming removed 4 bases from V and 1 base from J; junction bases left unmatched: 13. CDR1 and CDR2 (germline): LNHDA, SQIVND (reference sequence). The CDR3 DNA reads as TGTGCCAGTAGTAGCCCCATTGGACAGGGGCATACCCAAGAGACCCAGTACTTC. Its protein product is CASSSPIGQGHTQETQYF. Full variable domain (missing parts from reference TRBV19 and TRBJ2-5): DGGITQSPKYLFRKEGQNVTLSCEQNLNHDAMYWYRQDPGQGLRLIYYSQIVNDFQKGDIAEGYSVSREKKESFPLTVTSAQKNPTAFYLCASSSPIGQGHTQETQYFGPGTRLLVL.

This clonotype turned up a few times. The rearrangement links TRBV7-8 to TRBJ1-1; D is undetermined. The germline V and J ends were trimmed by 2 bases and 1 base, with 8 bases remaining between them. The CDR3 runs 14 residues. CDR1 is SGHVS, CDR2 FQNEAQ, per germline. The chain's CDR3 is CASSLFRANTEAFF. In DNA, the CDR3 is TGTGCCAGCAGCTTATTTAGAGCGAACACTGAAGCTTTCTTT.

In this sample, this clonotype turned up many times. J is TRBJ2-7 and V is TRBV5-1; 13 nucleotides line up with TRBD2. The CDR3 consists of 14 residues. Germline V lookup: CDR1 SGHRS, CDR2 YFSETQ. V dropped 4 bases and J dropped 2; count of bases not matched to a gene: 0. The CDR3 reads CASSTSGGAYEQYF. CDR3 DNA: TGCGCCAGCAGCACTAGCGGGGGGGCCTACGAGCAGTACTTC. The full variable domain, with the rest looked up from reference TRBV5-1 and TRBJ2-7, is KAGVTQTPRYLIKTRGQQVTLSCSPISGHRSVSWYQQTPGQGLQFLFEYFSETQRNKGNFPGRFSGRQFSNSRSEMNVSTLELGDSALYLCASSTSGGAYEQYFGPGTRLTVT.

In its sample, this clonotype was seen many times. This chain joins TRBV19 and TRBJ2-7; D might be TRBD2 (6 bases). Germline lookup yields CDR1 LNHDA and CDR2 SQIVND (reference sequence). The CDR3 covers 15 residues. V shed 4 bases and J shed 4 bases, with 17 bases lying between them. CDR3 protein: CASSKSSGGEYEQYF. CDR3 in DNA: TGTGCCAGTAGTAAGTCCTCCGGGGGAGAGTACGAGCAGTACTTC.

This clonotype has at least ten counts. The chain links TRBV28 to TRBJ1-3, with 7 bases matching TRBD1. Germline V CDR1 and CDR2: MDHEN, SYDVKM. V gave up 7 bases and J gave up 2 bases; unmatched junction bases: 8. The length of the CDR3 is 15 residues. The CDR3 is CASKDGGTAGNTIYF. CDR3 coding DNA: TGTGCCAGCAAGGATGGAGGGACAGCTGGAAACACCATATATTTT.

The gene calls are TRBV19 and TRBJ2-2, with TRBD2 as a possible D gene (6 bases). Per germline, CDR1 LNHDA and CDR2 SQIVND (reference sequence). The V end lost 5 bases, the J end lost 2 bases, and 12 bases lay between the germline ends. The CDR3 runs 15 residues. The CDR3 loop reads CASSLGGINTGELFF. The DNA for the CDR3 is TGTGCCAGTAGTTTGGGCGGGATCAACACCGGGGAGCTGTTTTTT.

This clonotype was seen many times. This rearrangement joins TRBV2 to TRBJ1-5, with D hard to call. The germline V gene has CDR1 SNHLY and CDR2 FYNNEI. The germline V and J ends were trimmed by 4 bases and 7 bases, with 14 bases remaining between them. The CDR3 length is 14 residues. In DNA, the CDR3 is TGTGCCAGCAGTGCGACTGGGTCGGGACAGCCCCAGCATTTT. Amino acid sequence: CASSATGSGQPQHF.

This clonotype appeared many times. The rearrangement links TRBV29-1 to TRBJ2-3; no clear D gene. With 3 bases removed from V and 14 bases from J, the gap between germline ends came to 9 bases. This CDR3 region has 9 residues. The germline gives CDR1 SQVTM, CDR2 ANQGSEA. The CDR3 reads CSVDGVPYF. CDR3 nucleotide sequence: TGCAGCGTTGATGGCGTACCGTATTTT.

This clonotype was seen ten or more times. The chain couples TRBV7-8 to TRBJ2-7; perhaps TRBD2 as D (5 bases). Germline CDR1 and CDR2: SGHVS and FQNEAQ. The CDR3 totals 13 residues. V was cut by 3 bases and J by 9 bases, with 15 bases left in between. In DNA, the CDR3 is TGTGCCAGCAGCTTTTCTAGCAGGCAGGCGCAGTACTTC. Its protein product is CASSFSSRQAQYF.

This clonotype was counted many times. V is TRBV20-1 and J is TRBJ2-5, with D possibly matching TRBD2 (5 bases). The germline V and J ends were trimmed by 4 bases and 4 bases, with 13 bases remaining between them. Germline V lookup: CDR1 DFQATT, CDR2 SNEGSKA (reference sequence). CDR3 length equals 13 residues. The CDR3 DNA reads as TGCAGTGCTACGTTTAATGCGGGAGAGACCCAGTACTTC. Translating it yields CSATFNAGETQYF.

The rearrangement uses TRBV30 and TRBJ1-2; TRBD1 is a possible D gene (5 bases). Trimming took 0 bases from V and 8 from J, leaving 16 bases between them. The CDR3 extends over 14 amino acids. In germline, CDR1 is GTSNPN, CDR2 SVGIG (reference sequence). This CDR3 is CAWSVIGRAYGYTF. CDR3 DNA sequence: TGTGCCTGGAGTGTAATTGGCAGGGCATACGGCTACACCTTC.

Details on this clonotype: A read error is possible here, since a much larger clone lies one base away. The chain links TRBV27 to TRBJ2-7; maybe TRBD2 (6 bases). Per germline, CDR1 MNHEY and CDR2 SMNVEV (reference sequence). The CDR3 has 16 amino acids. CDR3 loop: CAISNPQVSGSYEQYF. DNA for the CDR3: TGTGCCATCAGTAACCCGCAGGTTAGCGGTTCCTACGAGCAGTACTTC.

This clonotype was picked up many times. This chain connects TRBV11-2 to TRBJ2-5; 7 bases line up with TRBD1. Germline V lookup: CDR1 SGHAT, CDR2 FQNNGV. Germline trimming cut 7 bases from V and 0 bases from J; bases unmatched to any gene: 11. This CDR3 spans 16 amino acids. CDR3 sequence (DNA): TGTGCCAGCATCAGAGGTCCAGGGGGATACCAAGAGACCCAGTACTTC. It codes for CASIRGPGGYQETQYF. Together with reference TRBV11-2 and TRBJ2-5, the CDR3 gives the full variable domain: EAGVAQSPRYKIIEKRQSVAFWCNPISGHATLYWYQQILGQGPKLLIQFQNNGVVDDSQLPKDRFSAERLKGVDSTLKIQPAKLEDSAVYLCASIRGPGGYQETQYFGPGTRLLVL.

The sample holds many counts of this clonotype. One end of the junction fails to match germline, which may point to a read error. The chain recombines TRBV12-3 or TRBV12-4 with TRBJ1-2; weak D call: TRBD1 (5 bases). CDR3 length equals 13 residues. CDR3 protein: CAGSPGGVHGYTF. The CDR3 nucleotides are TGTGCCGGCAGCCCCGGGGGGGTGCATGGCTACACCTTC.

This clonotype was detected many times. The chain recombines TRBV24-1 with TRBJ2-2, with D hard to call. This CDR3 has 15 residues. V was cut by 0 bases and J by 1 base, with 5 bases left in between. CDR1 and CDR2 (germline): KGHDR, SFDVKD. CDR3 bases: TGTGCCACCAGTGATTTGCGAGAGAACACCGGGGAGCTGTTTTTT. Protein product: CATSDLRENTGELFF.

This clonotype appeared many times. CDR3 sequence reads: CASSYASSGRLGEQYF. Here the CDR3 DNA reads TGTGCCAGCAGTTACGCTTCTAGCGGGAGGCTTGGCGAGCAGTACTTC. This rearrangement joins TRBV6-5 to TRBJ2-7, with 11 bases aligning to TRBD2. V gave up 2 bases and J gave up 6 bases; unmatched junction bases: 9. This CDR3 spans 16 amino acids. Germline V CDR1 and CDR2: MNHEY, SVGAGI.

This clonotype was found many times. The rearrangement joins TRBV7-2 to TRBJ2-5; D gene uncertain. The CDR3 extends over 13 amino acids. Germline V gene sequence: CDR1 SGHTA, CDR2 FQGNSA. Trimming took off 2 bases at V and 1 base at J, with 5 bases between the two ends. As DNA, the CDR3 is TGTGCCAGCAGCTTAATGTCCCAAGAGACCCAGTACTTC. Translating gives CASSLMSQETQYF.

This clonotype was found many times. This chain joins TRBV27 and TRBJ2-7, with TRBD2 matching 8 bases. The CDR3 has 17 amino acids. V shed 3 bases and J 4 bases; nucleotides not matched to a gene: 14. Per germline, CDR1 MNHEY and CDR2 SMNVEV (reference sequence). The CDR3 region has the DNA TGTGCCAGCAGTTTCCGCGGTCCAGCGGGAGAAGTATACGAGCAGTACTTC. Protein sequence: CASSFRGPAGEVYEQYF.

Many counts were recorded for this clonotype. The chain links TRBV29-1 to TRBJ2-2; 7 positions agree with TRBD1. This CDR3 region has 13 residues. V was clipped by 8 bases and J by 5 bases; unmatched bases: 8. CDR1 is SQVTM and CDR2 is ANQGSEA in the germline V gene. CDR3 loop: CSSTGDRTGELFF. CDR3 sequence (DNA): TGCAGCTCAACAGGGGATCGGACCGGGGAGCTGTTTTTT.

The rearrangement joins TRBV10-3 to TRBJ2-7; D possibly corresponds to TRBD2 (6 bases). The CDR3 extends over 13 amino acids. Germline-derived CDR1 and CDR2 are ENHRY and SYGVKD. V was shortened by 10 bases and J by 3 bases, with 16 bases between the two germline ends. The CDR3 coding sequence is TGTGCCACCCAGGGAATCGGGAGCTACGAGCAGTACTTC. Amino acids: CATQGIGSYEQYF.

The chain employs TRBV28 and TRBJ2-7; D remains ambiguous. The CDR3 sequence is 14 residues long. CDR1 and CDR2 (germline): MDHEN, SYDVKM. Trimming left V 7 bases short and J 7 bases short, with 20 bases between. The CDR3 loop is CASTLTLGSWEQYF. The CDR3 nucleotides are TGTGCCAGCACCCTAACTTTAGGGTCTTGGGAGCAGTACTTC. Supplemented by reference TRBV28 and TRBJ2-7, the full variable domain reads DVKVTQSSRYLVKRTGEKVFLECVQDMDHENMFWYRQDPGLGLRLIYFSYDVKMKEKGDIPEGYSVSREKKERFSLILESASTNQTSMYLCASTLTLGSWEQYFGPGTRLTVT.